The entry below gives a single T cell receptor beta chain sequence along with its context. In this sample, this clone turned up once. No cognate antigen has been identified for it. Per-nucleotide qualities are absent, and no much larger clonotype sits a single base away. Collaborating institutions collected whole blood in K2EDTA tubes following their own protocols. Collaborator samples were shipped for TCRbeta analysis as frozen whole blood, isolated PBMCs, or DNA extracted from either sample type. This record comes from a study of blood T cell repertoires in COVID-19 (dated by TCRdb to 2019 to 2021). In terms of the full investigation: Samples covering the acute and convalescent phases of COVID-19 were provided by collaborators in the United States, Italy and Spain. The material from the prospective study consisted of cDNA or gDNA derived from T cells, B-cell-depleted T cells, or PBMCs. Deeply sampled blood TCRbeta repertoires from subjects exposed to, actively infected with, or recovered from COVID-19 were included in the dataset. The repertoires were released in a freely available public database meant as a resource for research on the immune response to SARS-CoV-2. Samples came from the ongoing ImmuneRACE study (first 160 participants) plus 1,254 subjects from 6 global collaborators. Where available, HLA class I and class II types were obtained from metadata supplied by the sample provider rather than from assay-based typing. The sample metadata nearly always contained a de-identified subject ID, COVID-19 status, age in years and sex.

Overall results and qualifications from the work: How much clinical and demographic metadata was included differed by source and by participant, and the metadata was provided uncurated.

TCRbeta CDR3 regions were amplified from genomic DNA using the immunoSEQ Assay, a bias-controlled multiplex PCR. As for the authors' bioinformatics: Within the assay, amplification of reference gene primers was used to estimate how many nucleated cells each sample contained. To quantify the absolute abundance of each unique TCRbeta CDR3 rearrangement, sequence reads were collapsed and filtered. For each sample, productive Simpson clonality was calculated by taking the square root of Simpson's diversity index across productive rearrangements. TCRdb mirrors the immuneACCESS table, restricted to in-frame sequences. Some clones are absent from its copies; in checked studies, under half trace to an unresolved V gene, and the reason for the others is unknown. V and J calls and clone size follow that table, whereas D and trimming were derived from the DNA. The table for this sample lists approximately 180,000 clones; 80% to 95% of them were counted only once. The ten largest clones capture approximately 0.5% of the sample.

Reading from cysteine to phenylalanine, the CDR3 counts 14 amino acids. The entry retains the CDR3 DNA only, 42 bases that are in frame from base 1. In the germline V gene (reference sequence), CDR1 corresponds to MNHEY and CDR2 to SMNVEV. Trimming removed 5 bases from V and 6 bases from J, leaving 11 bases between the germline ends. Sequenced input: peripheral blood. The sequence is built from TRBV27 and TRBJ1-6; possibly the D gene is TRBD1, per 6 matching bases. The clonotype was recovered from a man in his forties or fifties with acute or convalescent COVID-19. DNA sequence: TGTGCCAGCAGTGCCATCAGGGGTAATTCACCCCTCCACTTT. This sequence encodes CASSAIRGNSPLHF.